These 28 T cell receptor beta chains were sequenced from one sample in a study of Ad26.COV2.S vaccination and SARS-CoV-2 variants (dated by TCRdb to the early 2020s). Library preparation employed the immunoSEQ multiplex PCR assay. Not all clones reach the TCRdb copy of this immuneACCESS table, which keeps in-frame sequences only. Checked studies attribute under half of the gap to unresolved V genes and leave the rest unexplained. The sample profile shows 330,000 or so clones; 85% to 90% of them were found once. The top ten clones comprise 5.5% of the sample. Per the publication, the treatment or condition label means: some 20 received Ad26.COV2.S at low or high dose, single or two shots; about 5 received placebo; per-sample allocation not given. Repertoires of vaccine and placebo recipients were sequenced from samples collected on day 63 after the first injection. The sample here was peripheral blood, taken in a trial of Ad26.COV2.S vaccine versus placebo. The receptors derive from a person aged 18-60 years who received the Ad26.COV2.S COVID-19 vaccine or a placebo.

The V and J genes are TRBV10-3 and TRBJ1-6; possible D gene TRBD1, 6 bases. Germline values: CDR1 ENHRY, CDR2 SYGVKD. This CDR3 spans 14 amino acids. V lost 4 bases and J 7 bases, leaving 11 bases between the germline ends. The CDR3 coding sequence is TGTGCCATCAGTGCTTGGCAGGGGAATTCACCCCTCCACTTT. Translation: CAISAWQGNSPLHF.

The chain links TRBV19 to TRBJ1-5; D remains unclear. Looked up from germline, CDR1 is LNHDA and CDR2 is SQIVND (reference sequence). Trimming cost V 3 bases and J 0 bases, with 15 bases left between them. This CDR3 contains 17 residues. The CDR3 bases are TGTGCCAGTAGTATTACGGTGCTCCCAACTAGCAATCAGCCCCAGCATTTT. This encodes CASSITVLPTSNQPQHF.

V usage is TRBV6-5 and J usage is TRBJ2-7, with 9 bases fitting TRBD1. V trimming: 6 bases; J trimming: 5 bases; junction bases outside the gene matches: 8. Germline CDR1 MNHEY, CDR2 SVGAGI. The CDR3 consists of 14 residues. The CDR3 spells CASRILGQGNEQYV. CDR3 nucleotides: TGTGCCAGCAGGATCCTGGGACAGGGTAACGAGCAGTACGTC.

The chain links TRBV28 to TRBJ1-1; 9 nucleotides match TRBD1. Germline CDR1 is MDHEN and CDR2 is SYDVKM. J was trimmed by 8 bases and V by 7 bases; bases with no gene match: 2. The CDR3 covers 11 residues. CDR3 in amino acids: CASTGTGEAFF. CDR3 nucleotide sequence: TGTGCCAGCACCGGGACAGGGGAAGCTTTCTTT.

This clone occurred once. The V and J genes are TRBV7-2 and TRBJ1-2; D is unresolved. Germline V gives CDR1 SGHTA, CDR2 FQGNSA. This CDR3 region has 15 residues. V lost 1 base to trimming and J lost 6 bases, with 15 bases between them. CDR3 bases: TGTGCCAGCAGCTTAGTACACAATGCCTTTAATGGCTACACCTTC. It encodes CASSLVHNAFNGYTF.

The chain combines TRBV10-3 with TRBJ1-1, with D perhaps TRBD1 (6 bases). This CDR3 has 13 residues. V lost 9 bases and J lost 1, with 12 bases in between. Germline-derived CDR1 and CDR2 are ENHRY and SYGVKD. DNA of the CDR3: TGTGCCATGGGAATGGGACAGAACACTGAAGCTTTCTTT. Encoded protein: CAMGMGQNTEAFF.

The table lists this clone with a few counts. J is TRBJ1-5 and V is TRBV19; 8 bases are shared with TRBD1. Germline-derived CDR1 and CDR2 are LNHDA and SQIVND (reference sequence). CDR3 length: 16 amino acids. The V segment lost 4 bases and the J segment 7 bases; nucleotides outside the gene matches: 12. CDR3 nucleotide sequence: TGTGCCAGTAGTACGCTAGGGACAGGCTTGGGACAGCCCCAGCATTTT. Its translation is CASSTLGTGLGQPQHF.

The V call is TRBV27, the J call TRBJ2-3; weak D call: TRBD1 (5 bases). Germline values: CDR1 MNHEY, CDR2 SMNVEV (reference sequence). The V and J ends lost 3 bases and 10 bases respectively, with 11 bases between them. The CDR3 totals 12 residues. The CDR3 bases are TGTGCCAGCAGTTTGGGCCCAGGGCCGCAGTATTTT. Protein: CASSLGPGPQYF.

The chain uses TRBV9 and TRBJ1-1; 7 bases align to TRBD1. This CDR3 region has 14 residues. V shed 3 bases and J 4 bases; nucleotides not matched to a gene: 6. The V gene's germline CDR1 is SGDLS and CDR2 YYNGEE. CDR3 DNA: TGTGCCAGCAGCGACATAGGGGGCTCCACTGAAGCTTTCTTT. Amino acid sequence: CASSDIGGSTEAFF. Filled out from reference TRBV9 and TRBJ1-1, the complete variable domain reads DSGVTQTPKHLITATGQRVTLRCSPRSGDLSVYWYQQSLDQGLQFLIQYYNGEERAKGNILERFSAQQFPDLHSELNLSSLELGDSALYFCASSDIGGSTEAFFGQGTRLTVV.

The chain employs TRBV7-2 and TRBJ1-3, with 7 bases aligning to TRBD1. The CDR3 consists of 14 residues. Germline CDR1 SGHTA, CDR2 FQGNSA. V shed 7 bases, J shed 4 bases, and the junction held 7 bases outside the gene matches. The CDR3 loop reads CASTRQGEGNTIYF. The CDR3 DNA reads as TGTGCCAGCACGAGACAGGGCGAGGGAAACACCATATATTTT.

The chain recombines TRBV6-2 or TRBV6-3 with TRBJ1-6; D perhaps matches TRBD1 (5 bases). V was cut by 2 bases and J by 0 bases, with 14 bases left in between. The germline V gene has CDR1 MNHEY and CDR2 SVGEGT. The CDR3 is 18 amino acids. CDR3 DNA sequence: TGTGCCAGCAGTTACCCTCAGGGATTCAGCTCCTATAATTCACCCCTCCACTTT. This sequence encodes CASSYPQGFSSYNSPLHF.

V gene TRBV6-6 combines with J gene TRBJ1-1; D uncertain. Germline V gene sequence: CDR1 MNHNY, CDR2 SVGAGI (reference sequence). V lost 7 bases to trimming and J lost 10 bases, with 10 bases between them. CDR3 length: 10 amino acids. The CDR3 DNA follows: TGTGCCAGCAATTCAGGTGCAGCTTTCTTT. Translated: CASNSGAAFF.

The chain is built from TRBV7-3 and TRBJ2-3; 7 bases agree with TRBD2. CDR1 is SGHTA and CDR2 is FQGTGA in the germline V gene. The CDR3 totals 15 residues. With 4 bases clipped from V and 3 bases from J, the junction kept 7 bases outside the gene matches. The CDR3 protein is CASSSGLEVTDTQYF. CDR3 coding DNA: TGTGCCAGCAGCTCCGGACTAGAAGTAACAGATACGCAGTATTTT.

The genes are TRBV7-2 and TRBJ2-1; tentatively, D is TRBD2 (6 bases). Germline values: CDR1 SGHTA, CDR2 FQGNSA. Trimming removed 4 bases from V and 8 bases from J, with 15 bases in between. The CDR3 sequence is 14 residues long. The CDR3 spells CASSSFSRLDEQFF. The CDR3 nucleotides read TGTGCCAGCAGCTCCTTCTCTCGACTAGATGAGCAGTTCTTC.

The chain uses TRBV7-9 and TRBJ2-7; 15 bases line up with TRBD2. Germline-derived CDR1 and CDR2 are SEHNR and FQNEAQ (reference sequence). V dropped 6 bases and J dropped 3; count of bases not matched to a gene: 12. The CDR3 has 18 residues. The chain's CDR3 is CASSSTGLAGGPFYEQYV. CDR3 DNA sequence: TGTGCCAGCAGTTCAACGGGACTAGCGGGAGGCCCCTTCTACGAGCAGTACGTC.

The chain employs TRBV6-2 or TRBV6-3 and TRBJ2-7, with 8 bases matching TRBD2. CDR1 is MNHEY, CDR2 SVGEGT, per germline. CDR3 length: 13 residues. Germline trimming cut 4 bases from V and 3 bases from J; bases unmatched to any gene: 2. The CDR3 here is CASSLSGSYEQYV. The CDR3 bases are TGTGCCAGCAGTTTGAGCGGGAGCTACGAGCAGTACGTC.

The chain carries TRBV2 and TRBJ1-5, with D unclear. The CDR3 totals 13 residues. V shed 8 bases and J shed 5 bases, with 13 bases lying between them. Germline CDR1 reads SNHLY; CDR2 reads FYNNEI. The CDR3 bases are TGTGCCAGCCGTGGAGACATTGATCAGCCCCAGCATTTT. Protein: CASRGDIDQPQHF. Full variable domain (outside the CDR3, taken from reference TRBV2 and TRBJ1-5): EPEVTQTPSHQVTQMGQEVILRCVPISNHLYFYWYRQILGQKVEFLVSFYNNEISEKSEIFDDQFSVERPDGSNFTLKIRSTKLEDSAMYFCASRGDIDQPQHFGDGTRLSIL.

This clone was found once. V is TRBV5-1 and J is TRBJ1-5; maybe TRBD1 (5 bases). Trimming removed 3 bases from V and 5 bases from J, with 9 bases in between. The CDR3 totals 13 residues. The germline gives CDR1 SGHRS, CDR2 YFSETQ. The CDR3 DNA reads as TGCGCCAGCAGCTCCGGGACCGATCAGCCCCAGCATTTT. As protein: CASSSGTDQPQHF. Full variable domain (missing parts from reference TRBV5-1 and TRBJ1-5): KAGVTQTPRYLIKTRGQQVTLSCSPISGHRSVSWYQQTPGQGLQFLFEYFSETQRNKGNFPGRFSGRQFSNSRSEMNVSTLELGDSALYLCASSSGTDQPQHFGDGTRLSIL.

This sequence joins TRBV9 and TRBJ1-2; no definite D call. Looked up from germline, CDR1 is SGDLS and CDR2 is YYNGEE. CDR3 length: 14 residues. V lost 0 bases, J lost 2 bases, and 8 bases lay in between. In nucleotides, the CDR3 is TGTGCCAGCAGCGTAGATCTCGGGAACTATGGCTACACCTTC. It is translated as CASSVDLGNYGYTF.

The chain has TRBV6-2 or TRBV6-3 and TRBJ2-1, with TRBD2 identical over 8 bases. The CDR3 consists of 15 residues. Germline CDR1 MNHEY, CDR2 SVGEGT. With 6 bases clipped from V and 0 bases from J, the junction kept 4 bases outside the gene matches. CDR3 sequence reads: CASSQTSGSYNEQFF. CDR3 coding DNA: TGTGCCAGCAGCCAAACTAGCGGCTCCTACAATGAGCAGTTCTTC.

The chain is built from TRBV4-1 and TRBJ1-2; D is perhaps TRBD1 (6 bases). V was shortened by 4 bases and J by 5 bases, with 20 bases between the two germline ends. Germline CDR1 and CDR2: MGHRA and YSYEKL. This CDR3 spans 16 amino acids. CDR3 in amino acids: CASSLGPGAPEYGYTF. The CDR3, as DNA: TGCGCCAGCAGCCTTGGGCCGGGGGCGCCTGAATATGGCTACACCTTC.

V is TRBV12-3 or TRBV12-4 and J is TRBJ1-2; D gene unclear. Trimming took off 8 bases at V and 8 bases at J, with 15 bases between the two ends. The CDR3 consists of 12 residues. The CDR3 nucleotides read TGTGCCAGCCGGGTCTTTGGGCGGGGCTACACCTTC. The encoded protein is CASRVFGRGYTF.

The J gene is TRBJ2-5, the V gene TRBV2, with 7 positions matching TRBD2. Per the germline V gene, CDR1 is SNHLY and CDR2 is FYNNEI. Trimming removed 0 bases from V and 6 bases from J; junction bases left unmatched: 7. CDR3 size: 15 residues. Here the CDR3 DNA reads TGTGCCAGCAGTGAAGCGGGGGACTACCTACAGACCCAGTACTTC. Translation gives CASSEAGDYLQTQYF.

The chain joins TRBV30 to TRBJ1-1; D possibly corresponds to TRBD1 (5 bases). The CDR3 is 13 residues long. Germline V gene data show CDR1 as GTSNPN and CDR2 as SVGIG (reference sequence). The germline V and J ends were trimmed by 0 bases and 3 bases, with 8 bases remaining between them. The DNA for the CDR3 is TGTGCCTGGAGTGTAGGGGCGCACACTGAAGCTTTCTTT. Translated: CAWSVGAHTEAFF.

This clone was seen just once. J is TRBJ2-1 and V is TRBV27; TRBD2 agrees at 11 bases. With V trimmed by 4 bases and J by 4 bases, 3 bases remained unmatched. The CDR3 is made up of 15 amino acids. Per germline, CDR1 MNHEY and CDR2 SMNVEV (reference sequence). For the CDR3, the DNA is TGTGCCAGCAGTTCTGGGACTAGCGGATACAATGAGCAGTTCTTC. Its translation is CASSSGTSGYNEQFF.

The gene calls are TRBV5-6 and TRBJ2-7; D remains ambiguous. In germline, CDR1 is SGHDT, CDR2 YYEEEE. V lost 0 bases to trimming and J lost 3 bases, with 1 base between them. The CDR3 has 11 amino acids. CDR3 sequence (DNA): TGTGCCAGCAGCTTGGACTACGAGCAGTACTTC. Its protein is CASSLDYEQYF.

This chain links TRBV12-1 with TRBJ2-1; TRBD2 is the table's D call, not checked against the DNA. TRBV12-1 is deemed a pseudogene. CDR3 length: 18 residues. CDR3 DNA sequence: TGTGCCAGCAGCTTTGCGCGAACCTGGGACTACTCCTACAATGAGCAGTTCTTC. This encodes CASSFARTWDYSYNEQFF.

This chain connects TRBV5-4 to TRBJ1-1; TRBD1 agrees at 12 bases. CDR3 length equals 15 residues. CDR1 SGHNT and CDR2 YYREEE come from the germline V gene (reference sequence). The V and J ends lost 4 bases and 5 bases, in that order; junction bases with no gene match: 6. The CDR3 loop is CASSVGTGGWTEAFF. CDR3 DNA sequence: TGTGCCAGCAGCGTCGGGACAGGGGGCTGGACTGAAGCTTTCTTT.